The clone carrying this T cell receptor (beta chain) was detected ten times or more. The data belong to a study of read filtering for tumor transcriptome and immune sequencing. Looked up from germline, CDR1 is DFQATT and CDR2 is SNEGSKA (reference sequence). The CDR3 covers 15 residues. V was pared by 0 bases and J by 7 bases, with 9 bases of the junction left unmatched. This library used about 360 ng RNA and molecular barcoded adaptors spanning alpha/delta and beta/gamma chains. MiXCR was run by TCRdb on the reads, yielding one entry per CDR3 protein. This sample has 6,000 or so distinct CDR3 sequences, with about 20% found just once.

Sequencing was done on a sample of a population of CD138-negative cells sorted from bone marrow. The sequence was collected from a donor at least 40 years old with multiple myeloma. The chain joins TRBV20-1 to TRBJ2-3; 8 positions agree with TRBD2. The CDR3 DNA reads TGCAGTGCTAGAGATGGGAGTCGGGAGGGGTATACGCAGTATTTT. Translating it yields CSARDGSREGYTQYF.